This T cell receptor beta chain stems from a study of cytomegalovirus exposure and HLA in healthy donors. Study observations and caveats: Most TCR sequences were seen very rarely across donors, but some public TCRs occurred in many. According to the study, roughly 180 TCR beta chains were cytomegalovirus-associated. The TCR clusters that emerged in the first cohort tended, a later analysis found, to co-occur in the roughly 110 validation repertoires.

Sequencing was performed with immunoSEQ multiplex PCR; in TCRdb, only in-frame clones are kept and a portion is missing. This table has hundreds of thousands of clones, about 86% appearing once. The CDR3 is 15 residues long. Trimming removed 0 bases from V and 4 bases from J, with 12 bases in between. CDR1 and CDR2 from the germline V gene are MGHRA and YSYEKL. The donors were in the roughly 110-subject validation cohort; that cohort was separate from the approximately 700-subject first cohort. For this clone: No antigen is known for it.

The chain links TRBV4-1 to TRBJ1-2, with no clear D. Sequencing was performed on PBMCs. This sequence originates from a woman aged 25 to 39 in good health and CMV-seropositive. CDR3 residues: CASSQDGQEVYGYTF. The DNA of the CDR3 is TGCGCCAGCAGCCAAGACGGCCAGGAGGTCTATGGCTACACCTTC.